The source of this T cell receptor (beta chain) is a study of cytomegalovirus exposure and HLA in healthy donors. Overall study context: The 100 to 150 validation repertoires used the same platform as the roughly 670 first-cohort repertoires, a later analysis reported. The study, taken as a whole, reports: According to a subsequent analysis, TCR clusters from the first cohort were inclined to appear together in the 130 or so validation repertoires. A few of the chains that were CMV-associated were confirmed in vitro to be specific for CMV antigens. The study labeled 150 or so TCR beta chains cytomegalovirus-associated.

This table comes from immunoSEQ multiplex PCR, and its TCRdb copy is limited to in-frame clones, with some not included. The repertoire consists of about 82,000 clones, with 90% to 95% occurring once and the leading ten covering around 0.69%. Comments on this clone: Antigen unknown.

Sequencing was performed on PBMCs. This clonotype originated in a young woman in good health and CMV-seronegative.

CDR3 DNA sequence: TGTGCCAGCACCCAAGACAGGTCCTACTATGGCTACACCTTC. Translation gives CASTQDRSYYGYTF. The V call is TRBV5-4, the J call TRBJ1-2; possible D gene TRBD1, 6 bases. This CDR3 is 14 amino acids long. The V gene's germline CDR1 is SGHNT and CDR2 YYREEE (reference sequence). Trimming removed 6 bases from V and 3 bases from J, with 15 bases in between.